This note documents a single T cell receptor (beta chain) sequence. The antigen is unknown. A read error may be the cause here, since a much bigger clone is one base away. A read error is likely, as this CDR3 ends without the conserved phenylalanine or tryptophan. The CDR3 sequence is 12 residues long. CDR1 is SNHLY and CDR2 is FYNNEI in the germline V gene. Trimming took off 2 bases at V and 5 bases at J, with 7 bases between the two ends. The data were obtained in a study of molecular identifiers for immune sequencing clone quantification. Findings and caveats of the study: The study found clones above 20 RNA copies held over 97% of effector molecules and under 1% in naive cells.

TCRdb recomputed calls from the PCR reads with MiXCR, one row per CDR3 protein. The table records about 300,000 distinct CDR3 sequences, about a fifth of them present only once. The V call is TRBV2, the J call TRBJ2-7; maybe TRBD2 (6 bases). The specimen was naive CD8+ T cells from blood, with Jurkat cell RNA spiked in. Subset denoted: FACS-sorted CD8+CD4-CCR7+CD45RA+ naive T cells. This TCR derives from a human donor in good health. Some libraries in this study had Jurkat cell RNA spiked in. The CDR3 sequence is CASSESGDEQYL. CDR3 bases: TGTGCCAGCAGTGAATCGGGGGACGAGCAGTACCTC.